The clone carrying this T cell receptor (beta chain) was detected only a few times. The data were taken from a study of T cells in Graves' hyperthyroidism and ophthalmopathy. Background on the study: The blood sample was taken at first diagnosis, before treatment began.

Researchers took RNA transcripts and amplified the TCR beta CDR3 regions from them. Primed by the HTBI set, a first-round RT-PCR was run on the TCR CDR3. A single record per CDR3 protein comes from TCRdb applying MiXCR to the multiplex PCR reads. The repertoire holds 150,000 to 200,000 distinct CDR3 sequences, with roughly 9.4% as singletons. The CDR3 runs to 14 residues. Germline values: CDR1 LGHDT, CDR2 YNNKEL (reference sequence). Trimming shortened V by 4 bases and J by 5 bases, and 9 bases separated the two germline ends. Hyperthyroidism, newly diagnosed and lasting under 2 months, affected patients aged 18 to 65. Each 10 ml fresh peripheral blood draw supplied the PBMCs.

The rearrangement uses TRBV3-1 and TRBJ1-6; D ambiguous. This receptor was identified in a young woman with Graves' hyperthyroidism that later progressed to Graves' ophthalmopathy. Sequenced: blood. The CDR3, as DNA: TGTGCCAGCAGCCTCGGACGGAATAATTCACCCCTCCACTTT. Translation gives CASSLGRNNSPLHF.